Presented here are 27 T cell receptor beta chains from one specimen sequenced in a study of blood T cell repertoires in COVID-19. Produced via immunoSEQ multiplex PCR; TCRdb's table is partial and in-frame only. Of around 95,000 clones listed, roughly 87% were seen once; the top ten hold 7% to 9%. The sequencing input was peripheral blood. These receptors came from a man aged 25 to 40 in a cohort sampled during active COVID-19.

The count of this clone is one. The rearrangement uses TRBV28 and TRBJ2-7; D is uncertain. Trimming cost V 6 bases and J 4 bases, with 13 bases left between them. This CDR3 has 13 amino acids. Germline CDR1 is MDHEN and CDR2 is SYDVKM. DNA for the CDR3: TGTGCCAGCAGCCCAGTTCCCTTATACGAGCAGTACTTC. Translating it yields CASSPVPLYEQYF.

The genes are TRBV10-3 and TRBJ2-2, with TRBD2 identical over 10 bases. The trim removed 3 bases at V and 4 bases at J, leaving 2 bases unmatched. The germline CDR1 and CDR2 sequences are ENHRY and SYGVKD. The CDR3 has 15 amino acids. CDR3 nucleotide sequence: TGTGCCATCAGTGAACAGCGGGGGGGCACCGGGGAGCTGTTTTTT. It encodes CAISEQRGGTGELFF.

The CDR3 DNA reads as TGTGCCAGCAGCCTTGGAGGACTCCAAACTGGGGGGACAGATACGCAGTATTTT. It encodes CASSLGGLQTGGTDTQYF. The V gene is TRBV5-4, the J gene TRBJ2-3, with D possibly being TRBD2 (6 bases). The CDR3 is 18 residues long. With 4 bases removed from V and 3 bases from J, the gap between germline ends came to 24 bases. Germline CDR1 and CDR2: SGHNT and YYREEE (reference sequence).

The chain couples TRBV19 to TRBJ2-3, with 7 bases fitting TRBD1. The germline V gene encodes CDR1 LNHDA and CDR2 SQIVND (reference sequence). The CDR3 extends over 14 amino acids. V trimming: 4 bases; J trimming: 3 bases; junction bases outside the gene matches: 4. Written as DNA, the CDR3 is TGTGCCAGTAGTAAGACAGGGTTGACAGATACGCAGTATTTT. Its protein is CASSKTGLTDTQYF.

The V and J genes are TRBV2 and TRBJ2-7, with a possible D match to TRBD2 (6 bases). The germline V and J ends were trimmed by 4 bases and 5 bases, with 9 bases remaining between them. In germline, CDR1 is SNHLY, CDR2 FYNNEI. This CDR3 has 12 amino acids. DNA for the CDR3: TGTGCCAGCAGTGCTAGCGAGAACGAGCAGTACTTC. This encodes CASSASENEQYF.

The CDR3 sequence: CASKGLQETQYF. CDR3 in DNA: TGTGCCAGCAAGGGACTGCAAGAGACCCAGTACTTC. This chain uses TRBV2 with TRBJ2-5; maybe TRBD2 (6 bases). Germline CDR1 reads SNHLY; CDR2 reads FYNNEI. There are 12 residues in the CDR3. V lost 7 bases, J lost 2 bases, and 8 bases lay in between.

The chain has TRBV29-1 and TRBJ1-2; TRBD1 is a possible D gene (5 bases). The germline gives CDR1 SQVTM, CDR2 ANQGSEA. V lost 6 bases and J 2 bases, leaving 10 bases between the germline ends. This CDR3 has 12 amino acids. CDR3 loop: CSVLKGNYGYTF. The CDR3 coding sequence is TGCAGCGTATTGAAGGGGAACTATGGCTACACCTTC.

V and J are TRBV6-5 and TRBJ2-5; D is uncertain. The CDR3 is 11 residues long. Germline CDR1 MNHEY, CDR2 SVGAGI. Trimming took off 9 bases at V and 4 bases at J, with 9 bases between the two ends. CDR3 DNA sequence: TGTGCCAGTACAGCAGGAGAGACCCAGTACTTC. Translated: CASTAGETQYF.

CDR3: CASSYQADQETQYF. CDR3 nucleotide sequence: TGTGCCAGCAGCTATCAAGCGGACCAAGAGACCCAGTACTTC. The chain couples TRBV7-2 to TRBJ2-5; maybe TRBD2 (5 bases). The germline V and J ends were trimmed by 4 bases and 0 bases, with 9 bases remaining between them. This CDR3 spans 14 amino acids. The germline V gene encodes CDR1 SGHTA and CDR2 FQGNSA. The entire variable domain, with the rest obtained from reference TRBV7-2 and TRBJ2-5, is as follows: GAGVSQSPSNKVTEKGKDVELRCDPISGHTALYWYRQSLGQGLEFLIYFQGNSAPDKSGLPSDRFSAERTGGSVSTLTIQRTQQEDSAVYLCASSYQADQETQYFGPGTRLLVL.

The CDR3 region has the DNA TGTGCCAGCAGCTTAGTCCAGAATCCCAACTATGGCTACACCTTC. The encoded protein is CASSLVQNPNYGYTF. This sequence joins TRBV7-2 and TRBJ1-2; no clear D. Germline CDR1 reads SGHTA; CDR2 reads FQGNSA. The V and J ends lost 1 base and 2 bases respectively, with 11 bases between them. CDR3 size: 15 residues.

The chain couples TRBV5-4 to TRBJ1-2, with D possibly TRBD1 on 6 matching bases. This CDR3 has 15 residues. CDR1 and CDR2 (germline): SGHNT, YYREEE (reference sequence). V was clipped by 3 bases and J by 3 bases, with 15 bases between them. CDR3 in amino acids: CASSWGLQGYYGYTF. CDR3 sequence (DNA): TGTGCCAGCAGCTGGGGGTTACAGGGATACTATGGCTACACCTTC.

The chain carries TRBV19 and TRBJ2-7, with D maybe TRBD1 (5 bases). CDR3 size: 13 residues. Trimming removed 3 bases from V and 2 bases from J, with 8 bases in between. Germline V gene lookup returns CDR1 LNHDA and CDR2 SQIVND (reference sequence). The CDR3 loop is CASSIETAYEQYF. CDR3 DNA sequence: TGTGCCAGTAGTATCGAGACAGCCTACGAGCAGTACTTC.

The chain links TRBV2 to TRBJ1-5; 7 bases map to TRBD1. The CDR3 runs 16 residues. The V gene end was trimmed by 6 bases and the J gene end by 5 bases; junction bases not matched to a gene: 13. CDR1 is SNHLY, CDR2 FYNNEI, per germline. CDR3 sequence (DNA): TGTGCCAGCAGCCCAGGGGACAGAGGCCCCTATCAGCCCCAGCATTTT. This sequence encodes CASSPGDRGPYQPQHF.

DNA of the CDR3: TGCGCCAGCAGCCAGGGACAGCGGGACACCGGGGAGCTGTTTTTT. This encodes CASSQGQRDTGELFF. The rearrangement joins TRBV4-3 to TRBJ2-2, with a weak D call TRBD1 (7 bases). Germline V gene data show CDR1 as LGHNA and CDR2 as YSLEER. Trimming stripped 3 bases from V and 3 bases from J, with 11 bases between. This CDR3 contains 15 residues.

The chain is built from TRBV2 and TRBJ2-2; D might be TRBD1 (5 bases). V lost 4 bases to trimming and J lost 2 bases, with 11 bases between them. The CDR3 extends over 15 amino acids. Germline CDR1 SNHLY, CDR2 FYNNEI. In DNA form, the CDR3 reads TGTGCCAGCAGTGTTAGGCAGGGAAACACCGGGGAGCTGTTTTTT. Its translation is CASSVRQGNTGELFF.

The chain carries TRBV7-2 and TRBJ2-7; 7 bases match TRBD1. This CDR3 is built from 15 residues. V shed 4 bases, J shed 0 bases, and the junction held 6 bases outside the gene matches. CDR1 and CDR2 from the germline V gene are SGHTA and FQGNSA. For the CDR3, the DNA is TGTGCCAGCAGCTACCGACCAGGGGGCTCCTACGAGCAGTACTTC. Encoded protein: CASSYRPGGSYEQYF.

This chain connects TRBV28 to TRBJ1-1, with D possibly TRBD1 on 5 matching bases. V lost 6 bases to trimming and J lost 2 bases, with 10 bases between them. The CDR3 consists of 13 residues. Germline V gives CDR1 MDHEN, CDR2 SYDVKM. This CDR3 reads CASRQGGNTEAFF. The CDR3 coding sequence is TGTGCCAGCAGGCAGGGAGGAAACACTGAAGCTTTCTTT.

The chain carries TRBV24-1 and TRBJ2-3; the D gene is possibly TRBD1 (8 bases). Per the germline V gene, CDR1 is KGHDR and CDR2 is SFDVKD. The CDR3 length is 15 residues. Trimming cost V 6 bases and J 3 bases, with 15 bases left between them. CDR3 protein: CATSMTGEGTDTQYF. The CDR3 DNA sequence: TGTGCCACCAGTATGACAGGGGAGGGGACAGATACGCAGTATTTT.

Comments on this clone: Other DNA sequences in this sample translate to the same CDR3. V is TRBV7-2 and J is TRBJ2-5, with 7 bases fitting TRBD1. Germline trimming cut 0 bases from V and 2 bases from J; bases unmatched to any gene: 6. This CDR3 is 16 amino acids long. Germline V lookup: CDR1 SGHTA, CDR2 FQGNSA. DNA of the CDR3: TGTGCCAGCAGCTTAGCAGGGGGCGCGAATCAAGAGACCCAGTACTTC. This codes for CASSLAGGANQETQYF. The full variable domain, completed using reference TRBV7-2 and TRBJ2-5, is GAGVSQSPSNKVTEKGKDVELRCDPISGHTALYWYRQSLGQGLEFLIYFQGNSAPDKSGLPSDRFSAERTGGSVSTLTIQRTQQEDSAVYLCASSLAGGANQETQYFGPGTRLLVL.

The DNA of the CDR3 is TGTGCCAGCAGTGAAAACAGTTGGGTCAATTCACCCCTCCACTTT. Translation gives CASSENSWVNSPLHF. This chain connects TRBV6-1 to TRBJ1-6; D remains ambiguous. Trimming pared 2 bases from V and 7 bases from J, leaving 12 bases between. CDR1 is MNHNS and CDR2 is SASEGT in the germline V gene. The CDR3 contains 15 residues.

This chain uses TRBV4-1 with TRBJ2-7; 11 bases map to TRBD2. Germline V gene data show CDR1 as MGHRA and CDR2 as YSYEKL. V lost 4 bases, J lost 6 bases, and 5 bases stayed unmatched. The CDR3 extends over 14 amino acids. The CDR3 loop is CASSRSGGAGEQYF. The DNA of the CDR3 is TGCGCCAGCAGCCGTAGCGGGGGGGCAGGCGAGCAGTACTTC.

The chain couples TRBV6-1 to TRBJ2-7; a possible D gene is TRBD1 (6 bases). The V end lost 3 bases, the J end lost 4 bases, and 16 bases lay between the germline ends. The germline CDR1 and CDR2 sequences are MNHNS and SASEGT. The CDR3 runs 15 residues. CDR3 residues: CASSEEYRVPYEQYF. The CDR3 DNA reads TGTGCCAGCAGTGAGGAGTACAGGGTTCCGTACGAGCAGTACTTC.

The chain has TRBV7-9 and TRBJ1-2; a possible D gene is TRBD1 (6 bases). The CDR3 is made up of 14 amino acids. Per germline, CDR1 SEHNR and CDR2 FQNEAQ (reference sequence). Trimming stripped 3 bases from V and 8 bases from J, with 16 bases between. The CDR3 reads CASSLDWGPGGYTF. For the CDR3, the DNA is TGTGCCAGCAGCTTGGATTGGGGGCCGGGCGGCTACACCTTC.

V is TRBV6-5 and J is TRBJ2-7; 9 bases are shared with TRBD1. Germline values: CDR1 MNHEY, CDR2 SVGAGI. CDR3 length: 14 residues. The V and J ends lost 2 bases and 3 bases, in that order; junction bases with no gene match: 2. The CDR3 protein is CASSYRGQGYEQYF. The CDR3 DNA sequence: TGTGCCAGCAGTTACCGGGGACAGGGCTACGAGCAGTACTTC.

This chain links TRBV5-6 with TRBJ2-3; 10 bases align to TRBD2. V was pared by 3 bases and J by 5 bases, with 9 bases of the junction left unmatched. The V gene's germline CDR1 is SGHDT and CDR2 YYEEEE. The CDR3 consists of 16 residues. Here the CDR3 reads CASSSSQRGGLDTQYF. DNA for the CDR3: TGTGCCAGCAGCTCCTCCCAGCGGGGGGGCCTAGATACGCAGTATTTT.

The chain joins TRBV5-8 to TRBJ2-4; D is perhaps TRBD1 (6 bases). Trimming took 6 bases from V and 3 from J, leaving 10 bases between them. CDR3 length: 13 amino acids. CDR1 SGHTS and CDR2 YDEGEE come from the germline V gene. The CDR3 region is CASTGTNKNIQYF. CDR3 DNA: TGTGCCAGCACCGGGACAAACAAAAACATTCAGTACTTC.

In regard to this clone: Other DNA sequences of this sample code for an identical CDR3. The chain links TRBV5-6 to TRBJ2-3; possibly TRBD1 for D (5 bases). The germline CDR1 and CDR2 sequences are SGHDT and YYEEEE. This CDR3 region has 15 residues. V lost 3 bases to trimming and J lost 2 bases, with 13 bases between them. CDR3 in DNA: TGTGCCAGCAGCTCGAGATCAGGGTCCACAGATACGCAGTATTTT. This encodes CASSSRSGSTDTQYF.